The table lists the clone carrying this T cell receptor beta chain with many counts. Its antigen is currently unknown. These data belong to a study of blood T cells in healthy people across ages. Findings and limits, study-wide: Age advanced and TCR beta diversity per million T cells fell, roughly linearly. Both higher diversity and more naive CD4+ cells marked long-lived donors when set against aged donors.

Next came a second PCR, run for roughly 6 to 11 cycles, which used a sample-barcoded 5' primer along with a J-beta primer mix. Researchers report that each sample yielded at least 3 million CDR3-containing paired-end reads. TCRdb analysed the 5' RACE reads with MiXCR anew, one entry per CDR3 protein. The sample records 500,000 to 700,000 distinct CDR3 sequences, about 30% being singletons. The donors, healthy Caucasians from Russia, were aged 6 to 90. This CDR3 is 16 amino acids long. The V end lost 6 bases, the J end lost 0 bases, and 14 bases lay between the germline ends. Germline V gene lookup returns CDR1 SGHTA and CDR2 FQGNSA.

The sequence derives from a woman aged 80 or over in good health. The sample taken for sequencing was blood. V gene TRBV7-2 combines with J gene TRBJ1-4; D may be TRBD1 (6 bases). CDR3 coding DNA: TGTGCCAGCAGTTTTCTACAGGGTGCAACTAATGAAAAACTGTTTTTT. Its protein is CASSFLQGATNEKLFF.